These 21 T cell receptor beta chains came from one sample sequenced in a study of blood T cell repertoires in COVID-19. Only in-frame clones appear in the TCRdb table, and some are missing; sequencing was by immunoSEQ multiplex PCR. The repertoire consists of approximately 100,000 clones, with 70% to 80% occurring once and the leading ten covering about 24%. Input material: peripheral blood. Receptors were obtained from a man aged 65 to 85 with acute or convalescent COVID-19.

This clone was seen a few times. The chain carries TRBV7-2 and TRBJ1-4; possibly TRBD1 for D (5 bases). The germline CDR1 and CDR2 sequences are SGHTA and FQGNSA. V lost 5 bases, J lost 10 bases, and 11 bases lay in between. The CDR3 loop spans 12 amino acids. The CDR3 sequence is CASSPTQGKLFF. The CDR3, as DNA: TGTGCCAGCAGCCCCACGCAGGGAAAACTGTTTTTT.

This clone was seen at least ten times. This CDR3 reads CASSPQRVGLYNSPLHF. CDR3 coding DNA: TGTGCCAGCAGCCCACAGCGGGTTGGTCTCTATAATTCACCCCTCCACTTT. The rearrangement uses TRBV4-2 and TRBJ1-6; unclear D gene. The CDR3 is 17 residues long. Germline V CDR1 and CDR2: LGHNA, YNFKEQ. V shed 4 bases and J shed 3 bases, with 16 bases lying between them.

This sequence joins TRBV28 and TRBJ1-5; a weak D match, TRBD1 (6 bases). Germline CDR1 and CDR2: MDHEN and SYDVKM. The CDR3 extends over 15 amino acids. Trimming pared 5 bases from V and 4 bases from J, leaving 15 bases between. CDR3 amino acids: CASSPQGLGNQPQHF. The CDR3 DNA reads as TGTGCCAGCAGTCCCCAGGGGTTAGGGAATCAGCCCCAGCATTTT. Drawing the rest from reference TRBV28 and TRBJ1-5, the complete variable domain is DVKVTQSSRYLVKRTGEKVFLECVQDMDHENMFWYRQDPGLGLRLIYFSYDVKMKEKGDIPEGYSVSREKKERFSLILESASTNQTSMYLCASSPQGLGNQPQHFGDGTRLSIL.

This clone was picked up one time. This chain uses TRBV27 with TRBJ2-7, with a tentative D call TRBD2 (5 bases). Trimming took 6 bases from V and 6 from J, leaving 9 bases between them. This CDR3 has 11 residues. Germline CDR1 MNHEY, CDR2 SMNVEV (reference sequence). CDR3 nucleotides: TGTGCCAGCAGCCTCGGGGTCGAGCAGTACTTC. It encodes CASSLGVEQYF.

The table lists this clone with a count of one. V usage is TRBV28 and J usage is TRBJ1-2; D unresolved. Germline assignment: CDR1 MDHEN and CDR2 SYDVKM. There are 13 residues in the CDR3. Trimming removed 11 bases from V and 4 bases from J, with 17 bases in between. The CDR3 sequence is CAVTSGRGYGYTF. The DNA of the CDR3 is TGTGCCGTAACTTCAGGTCGTGGCTATGGCTACACCTTC.

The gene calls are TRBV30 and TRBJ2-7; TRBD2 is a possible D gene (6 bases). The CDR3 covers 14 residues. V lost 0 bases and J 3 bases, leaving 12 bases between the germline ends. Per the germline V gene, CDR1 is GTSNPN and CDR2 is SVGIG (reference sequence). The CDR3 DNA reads TGTGCCTGGAGTGTAACGGGACTGCACTACGAGCAGTACTTC. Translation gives CAWSVTGLHYEQYF.

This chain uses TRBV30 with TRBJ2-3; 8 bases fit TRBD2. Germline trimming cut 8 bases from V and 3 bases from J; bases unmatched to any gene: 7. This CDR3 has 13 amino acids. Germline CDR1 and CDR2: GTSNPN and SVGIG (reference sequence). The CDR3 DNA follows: TGTGCCGGTCAGCGGGAGAGGACAGATACGCAGTATTTT. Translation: CAGQRERTDTQYF.

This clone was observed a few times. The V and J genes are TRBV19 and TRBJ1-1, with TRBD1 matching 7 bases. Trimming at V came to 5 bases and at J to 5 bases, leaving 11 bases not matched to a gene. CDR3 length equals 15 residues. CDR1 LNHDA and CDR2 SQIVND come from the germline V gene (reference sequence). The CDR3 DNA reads TGTGCCAGTAGTGCCCACAGGGGTGTAGTGACTGAAGCTTTCTTT. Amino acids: CASSAHRGVVTEAFF.

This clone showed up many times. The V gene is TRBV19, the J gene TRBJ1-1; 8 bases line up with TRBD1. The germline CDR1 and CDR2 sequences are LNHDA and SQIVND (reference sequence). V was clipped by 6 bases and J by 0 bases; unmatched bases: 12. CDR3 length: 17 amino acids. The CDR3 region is CASSLPRTGMMNTEAFF. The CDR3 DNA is TGTGCCAGTAGCCTTCCGCGGACAGGGATGATGAACACTGAAGCTTTCTTT.

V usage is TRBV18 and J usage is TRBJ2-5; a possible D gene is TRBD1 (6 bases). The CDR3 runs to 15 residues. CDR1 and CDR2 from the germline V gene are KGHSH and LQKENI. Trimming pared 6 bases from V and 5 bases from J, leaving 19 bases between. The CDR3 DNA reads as TGTGCCAGCTCTCTAATCGGACAGTGGGGGGAGACCCAGTACTTC. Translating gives CASSLIGQWGETQYF. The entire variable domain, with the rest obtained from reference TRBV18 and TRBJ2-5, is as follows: NAGVMQNPRHLVRRRGQEARLRCSPMKGHSHVYWYRQLPEEGLKFMVYLQKENIIDESGMPKERFSAEFPKEGPSILRIQQVVRGDSAAYFCASSLIGQWGETQYFGPGTRLLVL.

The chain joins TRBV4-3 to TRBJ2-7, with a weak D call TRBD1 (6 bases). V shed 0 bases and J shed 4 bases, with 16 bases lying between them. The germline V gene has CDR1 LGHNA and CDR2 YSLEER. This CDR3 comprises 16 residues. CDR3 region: CASSQDSEQGWYEQYF. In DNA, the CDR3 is TGCGCCAGCAGCCAAGACTCGGAACAGGGATGGTACGAGCAGTACTTC.

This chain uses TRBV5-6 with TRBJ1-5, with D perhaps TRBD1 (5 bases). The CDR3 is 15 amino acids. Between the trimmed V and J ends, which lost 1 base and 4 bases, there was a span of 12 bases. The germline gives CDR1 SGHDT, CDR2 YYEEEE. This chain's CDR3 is CASSLKGRVNQPQHF. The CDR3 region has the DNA TGTGCCAGCAGCTTGAAGGGCAGGGTAAATCAGCCCCAGCATTTT.

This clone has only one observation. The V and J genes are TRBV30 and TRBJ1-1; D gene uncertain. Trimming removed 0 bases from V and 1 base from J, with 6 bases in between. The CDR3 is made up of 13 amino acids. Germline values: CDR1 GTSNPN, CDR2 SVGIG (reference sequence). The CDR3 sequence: CAWSVRWNTEAFF. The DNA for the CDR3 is TGTGCCTGGAGTGTACGGTGGAACACTGAAGCTTTCTTT.

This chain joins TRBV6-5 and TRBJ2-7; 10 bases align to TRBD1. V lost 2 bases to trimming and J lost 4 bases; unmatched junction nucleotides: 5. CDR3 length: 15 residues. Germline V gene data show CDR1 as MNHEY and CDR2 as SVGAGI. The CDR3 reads CASSYHGTGDYEQYF. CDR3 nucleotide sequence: TGTGCCAGCAGTTACCATGGGACAGGGGATTACGAGCAGTACTTC.

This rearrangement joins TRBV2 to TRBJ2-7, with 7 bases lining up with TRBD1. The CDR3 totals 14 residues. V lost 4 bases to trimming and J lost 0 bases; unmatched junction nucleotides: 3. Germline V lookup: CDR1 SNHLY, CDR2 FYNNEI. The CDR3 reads CASSVDRSSYEQYF. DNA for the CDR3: TGTGCCAGCAGTGTGGACAGGTCCTCCTACGAGCAGTACTTC.

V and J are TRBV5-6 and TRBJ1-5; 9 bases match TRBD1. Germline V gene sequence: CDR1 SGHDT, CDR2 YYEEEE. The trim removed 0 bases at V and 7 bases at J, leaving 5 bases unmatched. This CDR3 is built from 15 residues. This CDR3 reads CASSLGGTGNQPQHF. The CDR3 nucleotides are TGTGCCAGCAGCTTGGGGGGGACAGGGAACCAGCCCCAGCATTTT. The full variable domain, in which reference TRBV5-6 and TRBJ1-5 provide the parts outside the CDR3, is DAGVTQSPTHLIKTRGQQVTLRCSPKSGHDTVSWYQQALGQGPQFIFQYYEEEERQRGNFPDRFSGHQFPNYSSELNVNALLLGDSALYLCASSLGGTGNQPQHFGDGTRLSIL.

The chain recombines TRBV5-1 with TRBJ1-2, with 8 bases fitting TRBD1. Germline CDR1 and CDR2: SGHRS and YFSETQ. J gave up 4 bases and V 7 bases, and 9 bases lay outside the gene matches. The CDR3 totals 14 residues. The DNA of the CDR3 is TGCGCCAGCGACAGTACAGGGGGAGGCTATGGCTACACCTTC. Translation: CASDSTGGGYGYTF.

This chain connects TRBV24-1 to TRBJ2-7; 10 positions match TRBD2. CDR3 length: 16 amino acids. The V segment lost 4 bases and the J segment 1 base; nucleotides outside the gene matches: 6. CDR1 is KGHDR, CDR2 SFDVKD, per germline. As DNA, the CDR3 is TGTGCCACCAGTGACTCTAGCGGGAGTGGGTCCTACGAGCAGTACTTC. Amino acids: CATSDSSGSGSYEQYF.

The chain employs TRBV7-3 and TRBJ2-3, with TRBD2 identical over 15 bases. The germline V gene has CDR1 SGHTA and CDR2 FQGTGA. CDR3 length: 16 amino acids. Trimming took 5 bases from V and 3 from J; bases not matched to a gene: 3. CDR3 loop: CASSRGTSGGTDTQYF. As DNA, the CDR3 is TGTGCCAGCAGCCGGGGGACTAGCGGGGGGACAGATACGCAGTATTTT. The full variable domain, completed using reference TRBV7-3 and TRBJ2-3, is GAGVSQTPSNKVTEKGKYVELRCDPISGHTALYWYRQSLGQGPEFLIYFQGTGAADDSGLPNDRFFAVRPEGSVSTLKIQRTERGDSAVYLCASSRGTSGGTDTQYFGPGTRLTVL.

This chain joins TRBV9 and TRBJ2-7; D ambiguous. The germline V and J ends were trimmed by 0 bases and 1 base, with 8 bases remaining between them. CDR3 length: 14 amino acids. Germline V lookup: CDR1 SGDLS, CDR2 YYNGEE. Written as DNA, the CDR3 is TGTGCCAGCAGCGTAGGATGGAGTTCCTACGAGCAGTACTTC. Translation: CASSVGWSSYEQYF.

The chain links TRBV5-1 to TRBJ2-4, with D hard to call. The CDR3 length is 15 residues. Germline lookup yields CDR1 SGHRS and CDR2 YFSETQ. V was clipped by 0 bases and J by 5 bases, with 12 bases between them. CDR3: CASSLGQVGQNIQYF. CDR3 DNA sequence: TGCGCCAGCAGCTTGGGCCAGGTGGGTCAAAACATTCAGTACTTC.